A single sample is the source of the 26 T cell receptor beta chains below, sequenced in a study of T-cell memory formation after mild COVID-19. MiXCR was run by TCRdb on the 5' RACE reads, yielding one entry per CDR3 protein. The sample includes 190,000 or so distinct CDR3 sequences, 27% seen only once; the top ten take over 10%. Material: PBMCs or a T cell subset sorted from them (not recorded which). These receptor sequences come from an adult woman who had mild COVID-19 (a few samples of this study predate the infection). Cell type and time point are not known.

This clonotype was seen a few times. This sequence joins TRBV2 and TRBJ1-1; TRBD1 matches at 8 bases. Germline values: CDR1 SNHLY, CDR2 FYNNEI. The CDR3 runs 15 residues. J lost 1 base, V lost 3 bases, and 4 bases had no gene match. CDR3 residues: CASSDHGTGNTEAFF. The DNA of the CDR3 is TGTGCCAGCAGTGACCACGGGACAGGGAACACTGAAGCTTTCTTT.

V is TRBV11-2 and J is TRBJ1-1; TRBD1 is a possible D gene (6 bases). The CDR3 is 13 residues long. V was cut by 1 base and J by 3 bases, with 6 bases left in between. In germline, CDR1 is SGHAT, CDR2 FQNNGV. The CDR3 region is CASSLGQDTEAFF. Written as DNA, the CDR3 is TGTGCCAGCAGCTTAGGACAGGACACTGAAGCTTTCTTT.

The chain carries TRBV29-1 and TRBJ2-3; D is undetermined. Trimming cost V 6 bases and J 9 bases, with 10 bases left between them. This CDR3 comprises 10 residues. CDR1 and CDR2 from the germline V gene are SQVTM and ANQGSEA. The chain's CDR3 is CSVGSATQYF. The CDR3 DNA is TGCAGCGTGGGTAGTGCAACGCAGTATTTT.

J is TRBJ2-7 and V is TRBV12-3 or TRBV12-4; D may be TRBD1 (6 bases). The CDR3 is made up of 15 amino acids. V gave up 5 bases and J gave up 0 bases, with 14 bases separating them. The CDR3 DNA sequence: TGTGCCAGCAGTACGACAGGACCAAGCTCCTACGAGCAGTACTTC. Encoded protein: CASSTTGPSSYEQYF.

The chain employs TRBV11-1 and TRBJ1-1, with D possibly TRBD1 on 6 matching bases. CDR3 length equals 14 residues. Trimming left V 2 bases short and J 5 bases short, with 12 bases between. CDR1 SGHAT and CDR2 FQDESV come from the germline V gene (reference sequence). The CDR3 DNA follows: TGTGCCAGCAGCTTAAAAGTGACAGGAACTGAAGCTTTCTTT. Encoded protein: CASSLKVTGTEAFF.

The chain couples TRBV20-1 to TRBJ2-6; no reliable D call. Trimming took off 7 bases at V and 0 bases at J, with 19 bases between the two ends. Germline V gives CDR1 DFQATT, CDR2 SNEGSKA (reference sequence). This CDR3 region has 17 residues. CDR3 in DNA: TGCAGTGTCCCGACCGTGGGCCGCCGCTCTGGGGCCAACGTCCTGACTTTC. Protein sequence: CSVPTVGRRSGANVLTF.

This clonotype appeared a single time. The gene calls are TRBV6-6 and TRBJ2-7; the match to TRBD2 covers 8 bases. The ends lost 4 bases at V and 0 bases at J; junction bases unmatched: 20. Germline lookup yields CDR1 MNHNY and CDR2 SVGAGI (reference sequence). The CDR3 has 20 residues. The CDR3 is CASSSRSGGREAGGSYEQYF. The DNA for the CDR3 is TGTGCCAGCAGTTCCAGGTCGGGGGGGCGTGAGGCGGGGGGCTCCTACGAGCAGTACTTC.

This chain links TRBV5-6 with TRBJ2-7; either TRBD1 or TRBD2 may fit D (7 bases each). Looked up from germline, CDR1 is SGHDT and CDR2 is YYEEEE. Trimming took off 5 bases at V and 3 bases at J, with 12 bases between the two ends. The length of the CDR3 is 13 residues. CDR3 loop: CASRSGTVYEQYF. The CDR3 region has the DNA TGTGCCAGCAGAAGCGGGACAGTCTACGAGCAGTACTTC.

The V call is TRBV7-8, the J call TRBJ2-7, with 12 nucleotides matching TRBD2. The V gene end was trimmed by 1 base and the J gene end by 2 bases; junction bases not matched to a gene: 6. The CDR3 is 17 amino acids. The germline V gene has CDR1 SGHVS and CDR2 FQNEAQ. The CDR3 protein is CASSLGLAGVGPYEQYF. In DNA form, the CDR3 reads TGTGCCAGCAGCTTAGGACTAGCGGGAGTGGGGCCCTACGAGCAGTACTTC.

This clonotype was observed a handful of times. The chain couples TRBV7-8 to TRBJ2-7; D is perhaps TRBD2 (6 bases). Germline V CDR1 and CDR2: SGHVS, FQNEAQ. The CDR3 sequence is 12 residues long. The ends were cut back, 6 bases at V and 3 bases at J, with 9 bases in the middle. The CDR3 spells CASRMGGYEQYF. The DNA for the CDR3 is TGTGCCAGCAGAATGGGGGGCTACGAGCAGTACTTC.

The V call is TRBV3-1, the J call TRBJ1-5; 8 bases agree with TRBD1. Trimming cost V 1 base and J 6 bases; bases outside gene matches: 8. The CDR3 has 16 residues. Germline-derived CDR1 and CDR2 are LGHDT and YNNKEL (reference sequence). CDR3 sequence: CASSQGAPGGGQPQHF. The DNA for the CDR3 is TGTGCCAGCAGCCAAGGGGCCCCAGGGGGCGGTCAGCCCCAGCATTTT.

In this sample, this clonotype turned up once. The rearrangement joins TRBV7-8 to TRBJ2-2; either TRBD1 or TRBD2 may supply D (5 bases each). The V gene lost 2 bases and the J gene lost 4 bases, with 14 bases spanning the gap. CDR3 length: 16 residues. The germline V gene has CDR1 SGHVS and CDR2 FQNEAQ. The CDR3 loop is CASSLRMGVVTGELFF. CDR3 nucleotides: TGTGCCAGCAGCTTACGGATGGGGGTTGTCACCGGGGAGCTGTTTTTT. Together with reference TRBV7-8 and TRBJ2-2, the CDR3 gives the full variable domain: GAGVSQSPRYKVAKRGQDVALRCDPISGHVSLFWYQQALGQGPEFLTYFQNEAQLDKSGLPSDRFFAERPEGSVSTLKIQRTQQEDSAVYLCASSLRMGVVTGELFFGEGSRLTVL.

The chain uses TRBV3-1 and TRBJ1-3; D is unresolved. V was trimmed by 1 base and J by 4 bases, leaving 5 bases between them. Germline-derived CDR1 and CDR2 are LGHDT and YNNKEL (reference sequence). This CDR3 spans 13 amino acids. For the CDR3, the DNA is TGTGCCAGCAGCCAAGGTTTGGGAAACACCATATATTTT. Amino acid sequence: CASSQGLGNTIYF.

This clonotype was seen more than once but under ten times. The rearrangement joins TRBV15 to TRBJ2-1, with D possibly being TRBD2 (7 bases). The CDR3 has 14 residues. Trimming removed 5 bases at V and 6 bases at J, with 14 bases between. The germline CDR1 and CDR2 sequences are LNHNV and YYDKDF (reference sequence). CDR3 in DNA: TGTGCCACCAGCCTTCTGGGGGGGCCCAATGAGCAGTTCTTC. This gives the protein CATSLLGGPNEQFF.

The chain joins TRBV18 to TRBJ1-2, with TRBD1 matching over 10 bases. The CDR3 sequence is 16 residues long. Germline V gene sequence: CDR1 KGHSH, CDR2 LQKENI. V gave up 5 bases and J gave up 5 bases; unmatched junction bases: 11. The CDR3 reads CASSIIGQGDSYGYTF. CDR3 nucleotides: TGTGCCAGCTCAATTATTGGACAGGGGGACTCTTATGGCTACACCTTC.

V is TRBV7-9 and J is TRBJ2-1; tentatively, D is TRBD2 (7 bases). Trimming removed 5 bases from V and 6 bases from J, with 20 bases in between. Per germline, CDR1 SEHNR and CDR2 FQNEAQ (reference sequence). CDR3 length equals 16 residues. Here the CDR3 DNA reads TGTGCCAGCAGCAACGCCGGACAGCGGGATATCAATGAGCAGTTCTTC. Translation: CASSNAGQRDINEQFF.

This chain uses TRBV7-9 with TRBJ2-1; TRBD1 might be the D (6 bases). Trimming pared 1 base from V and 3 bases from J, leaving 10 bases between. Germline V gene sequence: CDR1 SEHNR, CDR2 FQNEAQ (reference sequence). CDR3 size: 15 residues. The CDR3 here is CASSLEEGGYNEQFF. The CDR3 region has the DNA TGTGCCAGCAGCTTAGAAGAAGGGGGCTACAATGAGCAGTTCTTC.

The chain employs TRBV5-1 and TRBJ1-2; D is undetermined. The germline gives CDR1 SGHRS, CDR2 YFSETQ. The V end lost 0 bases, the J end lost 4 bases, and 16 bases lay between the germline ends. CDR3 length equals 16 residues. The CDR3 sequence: CASSLALGGRSYGYTF. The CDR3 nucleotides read TGCGCCAGCAGCTTGGCCCTGGGAGGTAGAAGCTATGGCTACACCTTC.

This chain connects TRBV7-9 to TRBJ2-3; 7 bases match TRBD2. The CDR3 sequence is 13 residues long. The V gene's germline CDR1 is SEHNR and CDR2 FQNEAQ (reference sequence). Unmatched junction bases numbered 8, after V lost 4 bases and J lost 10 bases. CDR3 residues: CASSSGGLASQYF. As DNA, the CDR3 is TGTGCCAGCAGCTCGGGGGGTCTAGCGTCGCAGTATTTT.

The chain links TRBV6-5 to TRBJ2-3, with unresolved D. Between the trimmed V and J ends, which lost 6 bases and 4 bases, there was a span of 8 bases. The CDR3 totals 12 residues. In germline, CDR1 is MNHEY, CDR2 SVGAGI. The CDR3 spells CASSPRPDTQYF. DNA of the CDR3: TGTGCCAGCAGCCCTAGGCCAGATACGCAGTATTTT.

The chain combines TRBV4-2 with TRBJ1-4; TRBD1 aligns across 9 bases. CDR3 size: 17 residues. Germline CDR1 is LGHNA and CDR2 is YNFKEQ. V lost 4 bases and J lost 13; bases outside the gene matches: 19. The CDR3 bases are TGTGCCAGCAGCCCAGTAGAGCGGGACAGGGAAATTTTCGGACTGTTTTTT. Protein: CASSPVERDREIFGLFF.

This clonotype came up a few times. CDR3 sequence (DNA): TGTGCCAGCAGATCTGGGCGTGTGGAAGCTTTCTTT. Residues: CASRSGRVEAFF. The chain joins TRBV12-3 or TRBV12-4 to TRBJ1-1; D not certain. The CDR3 spans 12 residues. Trimming took off 6 bases at V and 8 bases at J, with 13 bases between the two ends.

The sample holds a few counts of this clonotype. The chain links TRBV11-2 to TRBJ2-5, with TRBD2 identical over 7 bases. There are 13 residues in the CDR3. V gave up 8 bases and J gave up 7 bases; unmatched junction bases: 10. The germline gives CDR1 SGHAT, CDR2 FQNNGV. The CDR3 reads CASVGLAEGTQYF. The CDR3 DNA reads TGTGCCAGCGTGGGCCTAGCGGAGGGGACCCAGTACTTC. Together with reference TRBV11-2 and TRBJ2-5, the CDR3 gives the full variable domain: EAGVAQSPRYKIIEKRQSVAFWCNPISGHATLYWYQQILGQGPKLLIQFQNNGVVDDSQLPKDRFSAERLKGVDSTLKIQPAKLEDSAVYLCASVGLAEGTQYFGPGTRLLVL.

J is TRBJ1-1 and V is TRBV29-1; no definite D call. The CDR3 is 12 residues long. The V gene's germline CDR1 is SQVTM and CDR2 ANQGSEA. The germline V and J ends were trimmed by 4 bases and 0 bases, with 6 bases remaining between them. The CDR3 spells CSVAALNTEAFF. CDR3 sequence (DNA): TGCAGCGTTGCAGCTCTGAACACTGAAGCTTTCTTT.

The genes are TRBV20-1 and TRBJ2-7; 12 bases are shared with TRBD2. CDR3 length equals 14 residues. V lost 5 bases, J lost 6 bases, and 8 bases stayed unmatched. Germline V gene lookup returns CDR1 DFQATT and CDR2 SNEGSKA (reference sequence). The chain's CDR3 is CSALGLAGVSEQYF. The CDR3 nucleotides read TGCAGTGCTCTGGGACTAGCGGGTGTCTCCGAGCAGTACTTC.

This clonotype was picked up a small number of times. CDR3 sequence (DNA): TGTGCCAGCAGCTTGAGGCTAGCGGCGAACAATGAGCAGTTCTTC. Translation: CASSLRLAANNEQFF. The V call is TRBV11-3, the J call TRBJ2-1; 7 bases are shared with TRBD2. The CDR3 is 15 amino acids. Per the germline V gene, CDR1 is SGHNT and CDR2 is YENEEA. After removal of 3 bases from V and 5 bases from J, the junction contained 7 bases not matched to a gene.